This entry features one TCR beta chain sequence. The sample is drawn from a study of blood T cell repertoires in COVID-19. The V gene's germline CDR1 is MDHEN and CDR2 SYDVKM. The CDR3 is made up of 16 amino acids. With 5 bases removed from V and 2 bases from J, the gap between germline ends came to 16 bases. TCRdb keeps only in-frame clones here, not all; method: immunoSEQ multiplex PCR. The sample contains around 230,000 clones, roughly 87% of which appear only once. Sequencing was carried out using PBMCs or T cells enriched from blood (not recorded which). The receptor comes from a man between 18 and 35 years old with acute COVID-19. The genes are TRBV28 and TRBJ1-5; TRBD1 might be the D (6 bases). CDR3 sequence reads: CASSHGGRGGNQPQHF. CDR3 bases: TGTGCCAGCAGTCATGGGGGCAGGGGTGGCAATCAGCCCCAGCATTTT.